This TCR beta chain stems from a study of T cells in localized non-small cell lung cancer. General observations from the study: Uninvolved adjacent lung showed higher T cell clonality than tumor. Higher blood T cell density went with longer overall survival.

This clone was seen only a few times. Its specificity is not known. The assay was immunoSEQ multiplex PCR, and TCRdb's table has in-frame clones only and misses some. Of about 2,300 clones listed, 22% are singletons. The CDR3 has 13 residues. V shed 3 bases and J 7 bases; nucleotides not matched to a gene: 4. Germline lookup yields CDR1 MNHGY and CDR2 SAAAGT. Source: normal lung tissue next to the tumor, taken before any cancer treatment. This TCR was recovered from a male donor aged 60 or over with stage I squamous cell lung carcinoma. The chain joins TRBV6-8 to TRBJ1-2; TRBD1 matches 8 bases. For the CDR3, the DNA is TGTGCCAGCAGTTATCAGGGGGCGGCTGGCTACACCTTC. Residues: CASSYQGAAGYTF.